The sequence of this TCR beta chain was determined in a study of blood T cell repertoires in COVID-19. Looking at the study overall: COVID-19 samples collected from the United States, Italy and Spain covered acute and convalescent phases. In each case, the material was cDNA or gDNA derived from T cells, B-cell-depleted T cells, or PBMCs.

In the source study's methods: Nucleated cell counts were estimated from reference gene primer amplification. The protocol was immunoSEQ multiplex PCR, while the TCRdb copy is restricted to in-frame clones and leaves out a portion. That table gives V, J and clone size, and the DNA gave D and trimming. The sample lists about 150,000 clones; approximately 88% were seen once. Germline V CDR1 and CDR2: MDHEN, SYDVKM. V lost 2 bases, J lost 7 bases, and 10 bases stayed unmatched. This CDR3 is built from 17 residues. The specimen sequenced was peripheral blood. The V and J genes are TRBV28 and TRBJ2-1; TRBD1 agrees at 11 bases. This sequence originates from a man between 60 and 75 years old with active or convalescent COVID-19. DNA for the CDR3: TGTGCCAGCAGTTTACTCGTTTCCCGGGACAGGGGGAATGAGCAGTTCTTC. Its protein product is CASSLLVSRDRGNEQFF. The full variable domain, its missing parts supplied by reference TRBV28 and TRBJ2-1, is DVKVTQSSRYLVKRTGEKVFLECVQDMDHENMFWYRQDPGLGLRLIYFSYDVKMKEKGDIPEGYSVSREKKERFSLILESASTNQTSMYLCASSLLVSRDRGNEQFFGPGTRLTVL.